The clone carrying this T cell receptor (beta chain) came up once. The data were taken from a study of shared clonotypes between healthy human individuals. Across the study: Three plates each covered CD4 naive and memory; CD8 naive two, CD8 memory one.

Germline CDR1 SNHLY, CDR2 FYNNEI. Between the trimmed V and J ends, which lost 4 bases and 0 bases, there was a span of 12 bases. The CDR3 has 15 residues. Genomic DNA (from each subset) was split evenly across several immunoSEQ plates. TCRdb keeps only in-frame clones here, not all; method: immunoSEQ multiplex PCR. The profile covers some 95,000 clones, with roughly two thirds appearing a single time and roughly 40% taken by the ten largest. The chain carries TRBV2 and TRBJ1-2, with a possible D match to TRBD1 (6 bases). Sequencing was performed on memory CD8+ T cells sorted from blood. Regarding subset: CD45RO+ cells pooled with CCR7-negative TemRA cells. The sequence derives from a man aged 30-40 years in good health. In DNA form, the CDR3 reads TGTGCCAGCAGTGCCCGGACAGTTCCTAACTATGGCTACACCTTC. It codes for CASSARTVPNYGYTF.